This is a list of T cell receptor beta chains from one sample in a study of T cells in Graves' hyperthyroidism and ophthalmopathy. TCRdb analysed the multiplex PCR reads with MiXCR anew, one entry per CDR3 protein. The table shows roughly 380,000 distinct CDR3 sequences, with 15% to 20% occurring only once. The material sequenced was blood. The receptors were gathered from a woman between 40 and 55 years old with Graves' ophthalmopathy. The CDR3 runs from the conserved cysteine through the conserved F or W. A D gene is named only where the DNA matches it firmly. Where a row states a size, it is once, few, many or the class of an expanded clone; other rows omit it.

>TRBJ1-1|TRBV18|-|-
CASSLGRGWDTEAFF
TGTGCCAGCTCACTGGGGAGGGGTTGGGACACTGAAGCTTTCTTT
>TRBJ1-2|TRBV3-1|-|many
CASSQLGDGYTF
TGTGCCAGCAGCCAATTAGGGGACGGCTACACCTTC
>TRBJ1-2|TRBV19|-|many
CASSTKTSPYGYTF
TGTGCCAGTAGTACCAAAACGAGCCCCTATGGCTACACCTTC
>TRBJ1-1|TRBV4-1|TRBD1|-
CASSPVGQGDTEAFF
TGCGCCAGCAGCCCGGTGGGACAGGGGGACACTGAAGCTTTCTTT
>TRBJ2-7|TRBV18|-|many
CASSPPEDYEQYF
TGTGCCAGCTCACCCCCGGAAGACTACGAGCAGTACTTC
>TRBJ2-6|TRBV27|-|many
CASRKEVSINSGANVLTF
TGTGCCAGCCGCAAGGAGGTTTCTATCAACTCTGGGGCCAACGTCCTGACTTTC
>TRBJ1-3|TRBV12-3/TRBV12-4|-|once
CASTQTRANTIYF
TGTGCCAGCACCCAGACGAGGGCTAACACCATATATTTT
>TRBJ2-2|TRBV27|-|many
CASTYFPDRENTGELFF
TGTGCCAGCACCTATTTCCCCGACAGAGAGAACACCGGGGAGCTGTTTTTT
>TRBJ2-4|TRBV6-2/TRBV6-3|-|many
CASSRPGAKNIQYF
TGTGCCAGCAGTCGCCCGGGAGCCAAAAACATTCAGTACTTC
>TRBJ1-1|TRBV6-1|-|-
CASSVEKHTEAFF
TGTGCCAGCAGTGTCGAGAAACACACTGAAGCTTTCTTT
>TRBJ1-1|TRBV5-1|-|many
CASEQGSELNTEAFF
TGCGCCAGCGAGCAGGGATCGGAGTTGAACACTGAAGCTTTCTTT
>TRBJ1-1|TRBV30|-|many
CAWSPGTIMNTEAFF
TGTGCCTGGAGTCCCGGGACGATTATGAACACTGAAGCTTTCTTT
>TRBJ1-1|TRBV24-1|-|many
CATSGGGGTEAFF
TGTGCCACCAGTGGTGGCGGGGGCACTGAAGCTTTCTTT
>TRBJ1-5|TRBV6-2/TRBV6-3|-|many
CASRWGILSNQPQHF
TGTGCCAGCAGATGGGGCATCCTCAGCAATCAGCCCCAGCATTTT
>TRBJ1-2|TRBV5-1|-|many
CASSPSEEGYTF
TGCGCCAGCAGCCCTTCGGAGGAGGGCTACACCTTC
>TRBJ2-5|TRBV15|-|many
CATSRDRRDFETQYF
TGTGCCACCAGCAGAGATCGTAGGGATTTCGAGACCCAGTACTTC
>TRBJ2-7|TRBV20-1|-|many
CSASRGTYEQYF
TGCAGTGCTAGTCGGGGTACCTACGAGCAGTACTTC
>TRBJ2-7|TRBV20-1|TRBD1|-
CSAPVPGQGAYEQYF
TGCAGTGCGCCGGTCCCGGGACAGGGGGCGTACGAGCAGTACTTC
>TRBJ2-5|TRBV5-1|-|few
CASNPTTAPLGETQYF
TGCGCCAGCAACCCTACGACAGCACCATTGGGAGAGACCCAGTACTTC
>TRBJ2-2|TRBV11-1|-|many
CASSFDGQYTGELFF
TGTGCCAGCAGCTTTGATGGACAGTACACCGGGGAGCTGTTTTTT
>TRBJ1-3|TRBV28|-|many
CASSLSAFRNTIYF
TGTGCCAGCAGTTTAAGTGCATTTCGGAACACCATATATTTT
>TRBJ2-2|TRBV3-1|TRBD1|many
CASSQDWGTDTGELFF
TGTGCCAGCAGCCAAGACTGGGGGACAGACACCGGGGAGCTGTTTTTT